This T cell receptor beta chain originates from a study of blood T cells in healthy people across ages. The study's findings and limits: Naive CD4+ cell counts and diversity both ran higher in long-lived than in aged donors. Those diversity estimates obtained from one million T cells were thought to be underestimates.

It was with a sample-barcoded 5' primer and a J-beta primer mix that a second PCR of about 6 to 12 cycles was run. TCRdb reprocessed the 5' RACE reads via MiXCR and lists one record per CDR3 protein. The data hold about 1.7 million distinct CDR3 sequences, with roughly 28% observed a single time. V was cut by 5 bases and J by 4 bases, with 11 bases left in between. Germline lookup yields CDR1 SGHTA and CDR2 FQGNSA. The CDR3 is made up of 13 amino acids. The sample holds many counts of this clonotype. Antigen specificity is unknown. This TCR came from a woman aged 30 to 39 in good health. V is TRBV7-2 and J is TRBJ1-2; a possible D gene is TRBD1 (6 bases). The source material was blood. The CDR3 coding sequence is TGTGCCAGCAGCACGGGACATGGCTATGGCTACACCTTC. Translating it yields CASSTGHGYGYTF. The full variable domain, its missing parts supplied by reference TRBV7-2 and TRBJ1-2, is GAGVSQSPSNKVTEKGKDVELRCDPISGHTALYWYRQSLGQGLEFLIYFQGNSAPDKSGLPSDRFSAERTGGSVSTLTIQRTQQEDSAVYLCASSTGHGYGYTFGSGTRLTVV.